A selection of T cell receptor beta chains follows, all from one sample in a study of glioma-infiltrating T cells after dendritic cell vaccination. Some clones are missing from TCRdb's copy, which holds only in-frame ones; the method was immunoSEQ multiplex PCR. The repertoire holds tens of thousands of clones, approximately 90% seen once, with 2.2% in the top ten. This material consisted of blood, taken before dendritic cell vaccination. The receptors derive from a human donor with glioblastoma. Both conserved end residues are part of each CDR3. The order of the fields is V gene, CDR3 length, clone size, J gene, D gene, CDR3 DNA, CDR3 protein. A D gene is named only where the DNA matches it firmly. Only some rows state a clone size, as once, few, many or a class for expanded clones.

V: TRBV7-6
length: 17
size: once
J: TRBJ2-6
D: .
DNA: TGTGCCAGCAGCCTCCCCGGACTTCCCTCTGGGGCCAACGTCCTGACTTTC
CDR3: CASSLPGLPSGANVLTF

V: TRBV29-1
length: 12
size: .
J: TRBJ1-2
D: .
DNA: TGCAGCGTTGAAACGACAAGCTATGGCTACACCTTC
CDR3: CSVETTSYGYTF

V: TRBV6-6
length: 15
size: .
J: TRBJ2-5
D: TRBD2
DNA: TGTGCCAGCAGTTACTCGCGGGGGGCGGTCGAGACCCAGTACTTC
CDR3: CASSYSRGAVETQYF

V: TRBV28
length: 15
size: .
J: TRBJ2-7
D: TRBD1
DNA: TGTGCCAGCACTATTGGGGGACAGGGGGGCGAAGAGCAGTACTTC
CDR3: CASTIGGQGGEEQYF

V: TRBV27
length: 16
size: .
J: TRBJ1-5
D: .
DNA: TGTGCCAGCAGTTTATCCCCGGGCGGGTACAATCAGCCCCAGCATTTT
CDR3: CASSLSPGGYNQPQHF

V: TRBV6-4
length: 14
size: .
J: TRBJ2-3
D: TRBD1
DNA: TGTGCCACCAAACCGGGACAGGGTTCAGATACGCAGTATTTT
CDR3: CATKPGQGSDTQYF

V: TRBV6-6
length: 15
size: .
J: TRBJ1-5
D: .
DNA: TGTGCCAGCAGTTACGGGCAGGGAAGCAATCAGCCCCAGCATTTT
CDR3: CASSYGQGSNQPQHF

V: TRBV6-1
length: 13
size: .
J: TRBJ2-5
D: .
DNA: TGTGCCAGCAGTGAGGCACAGTTGGAGACCCAGTACTTC
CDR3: CASSEAQLETQYF

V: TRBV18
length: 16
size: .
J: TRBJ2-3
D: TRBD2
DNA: TGTGCCAGCTCAGGCGAGCGGGGGGGTGATCCAGATACGCAGTATTTT
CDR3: CASSGERGGDPDTQYF

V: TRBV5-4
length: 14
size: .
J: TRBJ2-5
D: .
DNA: TGTGCCAGCAGCTTGGAGACAGGGGCGCGGGAGCAGTACTTC
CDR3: CASSLETGAREQYF

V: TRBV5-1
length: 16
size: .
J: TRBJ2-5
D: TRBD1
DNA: TGCGCCAGCAGCTCTGCCCTGGGACAGGCACAAGAGACCCAGTACTTC
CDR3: CASSSALGQAQETQYF

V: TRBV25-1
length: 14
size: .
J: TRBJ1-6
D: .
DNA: TGTGCCAGCAGCCTCGAATACAATAATTCACCCCTCCACTTT
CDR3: CASSLEYNNSPLHF

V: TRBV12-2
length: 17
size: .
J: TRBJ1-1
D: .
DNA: TGTGCAAGTCGCCAAACCTTGGACAGCCCCATGAACACTGAAGCTTTCTTT
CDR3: CASRQTLDSPMNTEAFF

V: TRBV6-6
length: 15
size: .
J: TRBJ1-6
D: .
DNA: TGTGCCAGCACCGTCGCCCGGGGGGGTGATTCACCCCTCCACTTT
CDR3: CASTVARGGDSPLHF

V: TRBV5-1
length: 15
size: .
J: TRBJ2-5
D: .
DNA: TGCGCCAGCAGCCCCGGAGGAGGGGTCCAAGAGACCCAGTACTTC
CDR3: CASSPGGGVQETQYF

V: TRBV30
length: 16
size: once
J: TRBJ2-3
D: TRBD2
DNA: TGTGCCTGGACCGGACTAGCGGGGGGGCCATCAGATACGCAGTATTTT
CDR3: CAWTGLAGGPSDTQYF

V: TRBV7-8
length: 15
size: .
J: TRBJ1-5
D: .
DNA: TGTGCCAGCAGGGCCTGGGCAGGGTCTGGTCAGCCCCAGCATTTT
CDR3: CASRAWAGSGQPQHF

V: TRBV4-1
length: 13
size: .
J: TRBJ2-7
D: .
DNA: TGCGCCAGCAGGGGGGACATCTTATACGAGCAGTACTTC
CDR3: CASRGDILYEQYF

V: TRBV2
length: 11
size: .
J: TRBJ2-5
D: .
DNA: TGTGCCAGCAGGGTACGGGAGACCCAGTACTTC
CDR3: CASRVRETQYF

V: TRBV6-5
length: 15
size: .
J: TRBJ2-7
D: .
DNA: TGTGCCAGCAGTTACACCCAGGCACCCAATTACGAGCAGTACTTC
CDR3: CASSYTQAPNYEQYF

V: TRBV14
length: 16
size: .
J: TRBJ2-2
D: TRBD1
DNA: TGTGCCAGCAGCCCACCCGGGACAGGGGTTTCCGGGGAGCTGTTTTTT
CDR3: CASSPPGTGVSGELFF

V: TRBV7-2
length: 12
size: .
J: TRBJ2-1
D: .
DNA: TGTGCCAGCAGCACGGGGGTCGGTGAGCAGTTCTTC
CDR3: CASSTGVGEQFF

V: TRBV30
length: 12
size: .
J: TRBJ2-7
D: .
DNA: TGTGCCTGTACGTTGGGGGGATTCGAGCAGTACTTC
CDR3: CACTLGGFEQYF

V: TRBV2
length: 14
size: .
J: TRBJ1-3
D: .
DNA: TGTGCCAGCCTCCGCAGGCTCTCTGGAAACACCATATATTTT
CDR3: CASLRRLSGNTIYF

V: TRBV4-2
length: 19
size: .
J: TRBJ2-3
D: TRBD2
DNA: TGTGCCAGCAGCCAAGTCGGAAGCGGGGGGGGTCTTTCTGTAGATACGCAGTATTTT
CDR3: CASSQVGSGGGLSVDTQYF

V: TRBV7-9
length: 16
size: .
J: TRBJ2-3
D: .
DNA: TGTGCCAGCAGCCCTAAAGGGGGGGCTGTCACAGATACGCAGTATTTT
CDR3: CASSPKGGAVTDTQYF

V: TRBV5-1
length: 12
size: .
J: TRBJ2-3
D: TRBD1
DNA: TGCGCCAGCAGCCCGGACAGGGATACGCAGTATTTT
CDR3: CASSPDRDTQYF

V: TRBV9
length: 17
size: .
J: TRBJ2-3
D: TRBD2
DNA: TGTGCCAGCAGCGAGGGGGCGAGCGGGGGGATCACAGATACGCAGTATTTT
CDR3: CASSEGASGGITDTQYF

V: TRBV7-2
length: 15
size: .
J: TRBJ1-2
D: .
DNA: TGTGCCAGCAGCTTAGGGCGGGGGGCACCGAATGGCTACACCTTC
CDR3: CASSLGRGAPNGYTF

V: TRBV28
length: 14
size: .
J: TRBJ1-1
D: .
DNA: TGTGCCAGCAGACACCCCCAGTCGGGCACTGAAGCTTTCTTT
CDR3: CASRHPQSGTEAFF

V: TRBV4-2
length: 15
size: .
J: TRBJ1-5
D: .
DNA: TGTGCCAGCAGCCGACAGGCCGGCGGCAATCAGCCCCAGCATTTT
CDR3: CASSRQAGGNQPQHF

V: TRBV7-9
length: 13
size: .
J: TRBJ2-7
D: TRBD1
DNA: TGTGCCACCCTTTTACAGGGGGCGCACGAGCAGTACTTC
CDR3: CATLLQGAHEQYF

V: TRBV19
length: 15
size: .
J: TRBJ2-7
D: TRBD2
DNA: TGTGCCAGTAGCGCCTCAGGGAGGGGTCCCTACGAGCAGTACTTC
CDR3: CASSASGRGPYEQYF

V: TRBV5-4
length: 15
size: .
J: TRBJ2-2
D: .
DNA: TGTGCCAGCGCATCCACCCGACTGCGGCCCGGGGAGCTGTTTTTT
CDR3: CASASTRLRPGELFF

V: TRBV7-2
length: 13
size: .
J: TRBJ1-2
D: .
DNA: TGTGCCAGCAGCACTGGTCCCCTTTATGGCTACACCTTC
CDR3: CASSTGPLYGYTF

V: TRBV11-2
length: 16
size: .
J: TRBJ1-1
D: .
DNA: TGTGCCAGCAGCTTATTATGGCAGGCATCCAGCACTGAAGCTTTCTTT
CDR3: CASSLLWQASSTEAFF

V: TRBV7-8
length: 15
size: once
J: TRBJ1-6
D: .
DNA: TGTGCCAGCAGCTCCCAACCAAGAGCGAATTCACCCCTCCACTTT
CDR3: CASSSQPRANSPLHF

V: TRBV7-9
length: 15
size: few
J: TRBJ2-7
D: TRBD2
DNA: TGTGCCAGCAGCCGGCCCTCGCGGGGGTCCCACGAGCAGTACTTC
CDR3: CASSRPSRGSHEQYF

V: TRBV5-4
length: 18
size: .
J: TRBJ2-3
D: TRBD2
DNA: TGTGCCAGCAGCACAGGGACCAGCGGGGGACTCGGCACAGATACGCAGTATTTT
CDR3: CASSTGTSGGLGTDTQYF